One and the same sample provided the 3 T cell receptor beta chains below, sequenced in a study of preoperative IRX-2 immunotherapy in early breast cancer. The method was immunoSEQ multiplex PCR; TCRdb's version includes in-frame clones alone and lacks a portion of them. The data contain roughly 26,000 clones, about 81% of them singletons. Treatment defined: preoperative locoregional IRX-2 cytokine immunotherapy. The input for sequencing was lymph node tissue, taken after IRX-2 immunotherapy. The receptors were gathered from a human donor with breast cancer.

This chain links TRBV25-1 with TRBJ1-1, with 11 bases fitting TRBD1. Germline V CDR1 and CDR2: MGHDK, SYGVNS. This CDR3 has 15 residues. Trimming removed 3 bases from V and 5 bases from J; junction bases left unmatched: 5. Here the CDR3 DNA reads TGTGCCAGCAGTGATAGGACAGGGGGCTGGACTGAAGCTTTCTTT. Its protein is CASSDRTGGWTEAFF.

V is TRBV11-3 and J is TRBJ2-7, with 8 bases identical to TRBD1. Germline V gene lookup returns CDR1 SGHNT and CDR2 YENEEA. J gave up 3 bases and V 3 bases, and 7 bases lay outside the gene matches. The CDR3 consists of 15 residues. The CDR3 spells CASSFGGQGLYEQYF. The CDR3 DNA reads TGTGCCAGCAGCTTTGGAGGACAGGGCCTCTACGAGCAGTACTTC.

The CDR3 DNA reads as TGCGCCAGCAGCTCGGCGGGGGGTTACGAGCAGTACTTC. This sequence encodes CASSSAGGYEQYF. The J gene is TRBJ2-7, the V gene TRBV23-1; 8 bases fit TRBD2. TRBV23-1 counts as an open reading frame of uncertain function. Trimming at V came to 6 bases and at J to 4 bases, leaving 5 bases not matched to a gene. CDR3 length: 13 residues.